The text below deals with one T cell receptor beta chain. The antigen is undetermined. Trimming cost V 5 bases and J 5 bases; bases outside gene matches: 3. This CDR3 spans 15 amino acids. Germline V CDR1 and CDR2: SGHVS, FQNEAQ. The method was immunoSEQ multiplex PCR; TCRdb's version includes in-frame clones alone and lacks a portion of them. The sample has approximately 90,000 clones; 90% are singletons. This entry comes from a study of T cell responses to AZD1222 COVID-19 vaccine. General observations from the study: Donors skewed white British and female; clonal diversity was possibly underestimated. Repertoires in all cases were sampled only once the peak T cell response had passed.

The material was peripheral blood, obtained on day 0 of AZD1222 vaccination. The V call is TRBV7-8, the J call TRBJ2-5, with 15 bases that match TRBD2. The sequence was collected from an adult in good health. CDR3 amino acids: CASSAGLAGGETQYF. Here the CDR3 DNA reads TGTGCCAGCAGCGCCGGACTAGCGGGGGGGGAGACCCAGTACTTC.